This T cell receptor (beta chain) is from a study of blood T cell repertoires in COVID-19. The wider study: Sites across the United States, Italy and Spain contributed samples from acute and convalescent COVID-19. Nucleic acid was either cDNA or gDNA, and it came from T cells, B-cell-depleted T cells, or PBMCs.

Profiled with immunoSEQ multiplex PCR; TCRdb holds only in-frame clones, not every one. The repertoire has under 200,000 clones, 70% to 80% of them found once; the top ten carry about 7.8%. This clone showed up just a few times. V lost 5 bases, J lost 1 base, and 5 bases stayed unmatched. This CDR3 has 15 residues. Looked up from germline, CDR1 is MNHEY and CDR2 is SVGEGT. This receptor was taken from a man in his fifties or sixties with acute or convalescent COVID-19. The specimen was peripheral blood. The rearrangement uses TRBV6-2 or TRBV6-3 and TRBJ2-4; 7 bases line up with TRBD1. The CDR3 DNA is TGTGCCAGCAGTAGTGACAGGGTGGCCAAAAACATTCAGTACTTC. This translates into CASSSDRVAKNIQYF.